The T cell receptor (beta chain) under discussion was sequenced for a study of T-cell reconstitution after alpha-beta-depleted transplantation in children. Unique molecular identifiers were built into the TCRbeta library. MiXCR was run by TCRdb on the PCR reads, yielding one entry per CDR3 protein. The table has about 610,000 distinct CDR3 sequences, approximately 10% seen once. This clonotype was found a few times. The CDR3 covers 15 residues. The J segment lost 9 bases and the V segment lost 7 bases, leaving 14 bases of the junction unmatched. Looked up from germline, CDR1 is SGHTA and CDR2 is FQGNSA.

This clonotype originated in a human donor who donated a stem cell graft to a child with acute myeloid leukemia. Here the sequenced sample was PBMCs from the stem cell graft donor, taken from the stem cell graft. The chain uses TRBV7-2 and TRBJ2-1, with 8 bases lining up with TRBD2. The CDR3 protein is CASIPPGTRVGEQFF. The CDR3 region has the DNA TGTGCCAGCATCCCCCCCGGGACTAGGGTCGGTGAGCAGTTCTTC.